This T cell receptor (beta chain) was identified during a study of CD8+CD57+ T cells in acquired aplastic anemia. General study results and limits: Patients and healthy controls showed no significant CD8+ Simpson's diversity difference.

Patients included in sequencing had previously demonstrated CD8+CD57+ cell expansion by flow cytometry. Severe acquired aplastic anemia affected all patients. At blood sampling, none of the patients had yet received therapy. Genomic DNA, serving as template, underwent TCR beta VDJ and CDR3 profiling. TCRdb reprocessed the reads with MiXCR, giving one entry per CDR3 protein. Of 180,000 or so distinct CDR3 sequences listed, roughly half are singletons. This CDR3 has 18 amino acids. The germline CDR1 and CDR2 sequences are SGHNT and YYREEE (reference sequence). The ends were cut back, 1 base at V and 0 bases at J, with 18 bases in the middle. Comment on this clonotype: Its antigen is still unknown.

This TCR came from a human donor with aplastic anemia. The rearrangement joins TRBV5-4 to TRBJ2-3; no clear D. The sequenced sample consisted of sorted CD4+, CD8+, or CD8+CD57+ T cells (not recorded which) from PBMCs. For the CDR3, the DNA is TGTGCCAGCAGCTTGATAGCATTTCTTCCCGGGAGCACAGATACGCAGTATTTT. Its translation: CASSLIAFLPGSTDTQYF.